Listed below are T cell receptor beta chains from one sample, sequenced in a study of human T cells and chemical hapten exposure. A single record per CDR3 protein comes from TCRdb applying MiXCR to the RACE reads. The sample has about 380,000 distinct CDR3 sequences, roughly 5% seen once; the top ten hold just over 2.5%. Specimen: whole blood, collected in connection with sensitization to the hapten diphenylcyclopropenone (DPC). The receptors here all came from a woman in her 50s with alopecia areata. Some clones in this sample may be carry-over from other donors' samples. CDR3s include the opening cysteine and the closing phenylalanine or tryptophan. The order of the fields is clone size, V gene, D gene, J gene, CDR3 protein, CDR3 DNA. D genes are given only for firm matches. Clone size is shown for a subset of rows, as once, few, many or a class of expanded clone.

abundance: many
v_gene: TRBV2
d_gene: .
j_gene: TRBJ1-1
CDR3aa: CASSERTEAFF
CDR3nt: TGTGCCAGCAGTGAACGGACTGAAGCTTTCTTT

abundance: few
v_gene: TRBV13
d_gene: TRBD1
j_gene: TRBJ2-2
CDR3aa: CASSARTGSTGELFF
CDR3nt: TGTGCCAGCAGCGCCAGGACAGGGAGCACCGGGGAGCTGTTTTTT

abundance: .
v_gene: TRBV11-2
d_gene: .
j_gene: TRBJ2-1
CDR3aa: CASSLDSTGNEQFF
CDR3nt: TGTGCCAGCAGCTTGGACTCTACAGGGAATGAGCAGTTCTTC

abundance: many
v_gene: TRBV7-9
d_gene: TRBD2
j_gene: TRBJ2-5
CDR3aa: CASSRRLAGGPQETQYF
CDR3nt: TGTGCCAGCAGCAGACGACTAGCTGGCGGTCCGCAAGAGACCCAGTACTTC

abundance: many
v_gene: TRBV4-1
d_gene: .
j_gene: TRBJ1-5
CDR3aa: CASSQDRAQQPQHF
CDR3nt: TGCGCCAGCAGCCAAGACAGGGCACAACAGCCCCAGCATTTT

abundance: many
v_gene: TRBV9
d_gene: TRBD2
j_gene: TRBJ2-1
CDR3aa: CASSVEAGGNNEQFF
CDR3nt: TGTGCCAGCAGCGTAGAAGCGGGAGGGAACAATGAGCAGTTCTTC

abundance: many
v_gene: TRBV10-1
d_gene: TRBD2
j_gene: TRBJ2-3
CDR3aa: CASSATSTSGRAGDTQYF
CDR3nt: TGCGCCAGCAGCGCTACTTCGACTAGCGGGAGGGCCGGAGATACGCAGTATTTT

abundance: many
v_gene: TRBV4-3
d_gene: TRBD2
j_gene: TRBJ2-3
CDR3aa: CASSQGLAADTQYF
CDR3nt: TGTGCCAGCAGCCAAGGACTAGCGGCAGATACGCAGTATTTT

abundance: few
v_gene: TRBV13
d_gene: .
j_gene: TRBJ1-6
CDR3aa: CASTHAGSSYNSPLHF
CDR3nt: TGTGCCAGCACCCACGCGGGGAGCTCCTATAATTCACCCCTCCACTTT

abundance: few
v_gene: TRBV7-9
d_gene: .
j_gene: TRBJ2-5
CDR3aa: CASSSSTPETQYF
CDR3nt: TGTGCCAGCAGCTCGTCCACCCCAGAGACCCAGTACTTC

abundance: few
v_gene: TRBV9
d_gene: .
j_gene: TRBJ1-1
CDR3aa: CASSPRPWTEAFF
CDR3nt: TGTGCCAGCAGCCCCCGGCCGTGGACTGAAGCTTTCTTT

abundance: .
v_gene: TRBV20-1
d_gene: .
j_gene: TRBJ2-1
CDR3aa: CSVAHNEQFF
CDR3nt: TGCAGTGTGGCCCACAATGAGCAGTTCTTC

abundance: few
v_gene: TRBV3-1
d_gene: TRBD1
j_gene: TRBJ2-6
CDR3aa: CASSRDRGPGANVLTF
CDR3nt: TGTGCCAGCAGCCGGGACAGGGGGCCTGGGGCCAACGTCCTGACTTTC

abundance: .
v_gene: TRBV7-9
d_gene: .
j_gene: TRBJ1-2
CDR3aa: CASSSPGSGTSYGYTF
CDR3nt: TGTGCCAGCAGCTCACCTGGCTCAGGGACCAGCTATGGCTACACCTTC

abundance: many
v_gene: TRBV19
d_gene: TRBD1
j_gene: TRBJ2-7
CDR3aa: CASSPRTGGDEQYF
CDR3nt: TGTGCCAGTAGTCCCCGGACAGGGGGCGACGAGCAGTACTTC

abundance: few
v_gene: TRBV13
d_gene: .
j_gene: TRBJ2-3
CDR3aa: CASSLVDRYTDTQYF
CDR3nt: TGTGCCAGCAGCTTAGTTGACCGCTACACAGATACGCAGTATTTT

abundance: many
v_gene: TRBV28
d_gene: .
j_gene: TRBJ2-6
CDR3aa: CASSLVSLSIKANVLTF
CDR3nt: TGTGCCAGCAGTTTGGTCAGCCTTTCGATTAAGGCCAACGTCCTGACTTTC

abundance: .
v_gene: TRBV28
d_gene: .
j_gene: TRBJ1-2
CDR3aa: CASSLGGKSYGYTF
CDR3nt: TGTGCCAGCAGCCTAGGAGGGAAATCCTATGGCTACACCTTC

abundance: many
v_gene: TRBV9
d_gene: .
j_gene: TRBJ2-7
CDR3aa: CASSVRGQPYEQYF
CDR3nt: TGTGCCAGCAGCGTTCGAGGACAGCCCTACGAGCAGTACTTC

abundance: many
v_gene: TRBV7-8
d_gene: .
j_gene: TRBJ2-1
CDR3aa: CASSLAIAYNEQFF
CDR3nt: TGTGCCAGCAGCTTAGCGATCGCCTACAATGAGCAGTTCTTC

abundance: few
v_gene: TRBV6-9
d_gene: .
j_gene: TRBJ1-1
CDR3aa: CASIYTGRYTEAFF
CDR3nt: TGTGCCAGCATTTACACTGGGAGGTACACTGAAGCTTTCTTT

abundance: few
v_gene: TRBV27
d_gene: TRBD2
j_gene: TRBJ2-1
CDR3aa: CASSYLAGGPPYNEQFF
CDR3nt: TGTGCCAGCAGTTACCTAGCGGGAGGGCCCCCCTACAATGAGCAGTTCTTC

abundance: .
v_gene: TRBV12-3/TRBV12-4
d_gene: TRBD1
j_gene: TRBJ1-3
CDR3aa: CASSSPYDRGNAIYF
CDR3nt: TGTGCCAGCAGTTCACCATACGACAGGGGCAACGCCATATATTTT

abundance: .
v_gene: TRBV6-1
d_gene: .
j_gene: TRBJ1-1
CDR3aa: CASNGGPGTEAFF
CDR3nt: TGTGCCAGCAATGGGGGGCCGGGCACTGAAGCTTTCTTT

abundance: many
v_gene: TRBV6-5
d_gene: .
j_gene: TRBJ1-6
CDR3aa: CASSQGQPINSPLHF
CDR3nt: TGTGCCAGCAGCCAAGGACAGCCGATTAATTCACCCCTCCACTTT

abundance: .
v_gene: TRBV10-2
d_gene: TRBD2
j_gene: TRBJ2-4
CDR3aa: CASTPSGNYIQYF
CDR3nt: TGCGCCAGCACGCCTAGCGGGAACTACATTCAGTACTTC

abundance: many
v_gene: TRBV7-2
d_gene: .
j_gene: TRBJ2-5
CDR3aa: CASSLTRETQYF
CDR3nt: TGTGCCAGCAGCTTGACTAGAGAGACCCAGTACTTC

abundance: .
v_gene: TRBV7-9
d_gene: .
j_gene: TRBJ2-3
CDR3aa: CASSRGGVADTQYF
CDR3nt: TGTGCCAGCAGCCGTGGAGGGGTGGCAGATACGCAGTATTTT